The T cell receptor (beta chain) under discussion was sequenced for a study of OX40 agonist ivuxolimab in advanced cancers. Study overall: Among those treated, three patients had partial responses, one with hepatocellular carcinoma and two with cutaneous melanoma.

Clones were read by immunoSEQ multiplex PCR, and TCRdb kept only the in-frame ones, dropping some. This table has under 25,000 clones, approximately 87% appearing once. The CDR3 length is 14 residues. The germline gives CDR1 SSHAT, CDR2 FNYEAQ (reference sequence). V lost 5 bases, J lost 5 bases, and 5 bases stayed unmatched. The J gene is TRBJ2-1, the V gene TRBV7-7, with TRBD1 identical over 8 bases. Sequences were derived from CD4+ or CD8+ T cells sorted from blood, sampled in a trial of the OX40 agonist ivuxolimab. This receptor was identified in an adult with an advanced solid tumor such as melanoma, head and neck, liver or kidney cancer. The chain's CDR3 is CASSPRGQDNEQFF. CDR3 DNA: TGTGCCAGCAGCCCGAGGGGACAGGACAATGAGCAGTTCTTC.